The entry below describes one T cell receptor beta chain. As yet, its antigen is unknown. Libraries were prepared by immunoSEQ multiplex PCR; TCRdb keeps only in-frame clonotypes and omits some of them. This sample yields under 300,000 clones, of which approximately 83% are seen a single time; around 1.2% belongs to the top ten. These data are taken from a study of cytomegalovirus exposure and HLA in healthy donors. Study at large: A later analysis reported the 130 or so validation repertoires used the same platform as the roughly 700 first-cohort repertoires.

Study-level points and caveats: Cytomegalovirus-associated TCR beta chains were listed, numbering under 200. Rare TCR sequences predominated, though certain public TCRs were found in many donors.

The donors belonged to the roughly 130-subject validation cohort, separate from the roughly 670-subject first cohort. The source is a woman in her thirties in good health and CMV-seropositive. Source material: PBMCs.

CDR3 sequence (DNA): TGTGCCTGTCCCGGGACAGGGAGTAACTATGGCTACACCTTC. It is translated as CACPGTGSNYGYTF. The rearrangement joins TRBV30 to TRBJ1-2; 9 bases align to TRBD1. V was pared by 6 bases and J by 1 base, with 6 bases of the junction left unmatched. The germline V gene encodes CDR1 GTSNPN and CDR2 SVGIG (reference sequence). CDR3 size: 14 residues.